A selection of T cell receptor beta chains follows, all from one sample in a study of T cells in Graves' hyperthyroidism and ophthalmopathy. Using its own MiXCR run on the multiplex PCR reads, TCRdb lists one record per CDR3 protein. The sample shows about 180,000 distinct CDR3 sequences, about 17% of them seen only once. Sequenced sample: blood. All receptors come from a woman aged 50 to 60 with Graves' hyperthyroidism. Both conserved end residues are part of each CDR3. A D gene is named only where the DNA matches it firmly. Not every row has a clone size; where given, it reads once, few, many or a size class.

-,TRBV9,TRBJ2-1,-,CASSVRRAGVNNEQFF
few,TRBV3-1,TRBJ2-2,-,CASSQGLQNTGELFF
many,TRBV6-1,TRBJ2-2,-,CAIRTGNTGELFF
-,TRBV5-1,TRBJ2-7,TRBD1,CASSGGGTGGYEQYF
few,TRBV6-2/TRBV6-3,TRBJ2-7,TRBD1,CATTGQPSYEQYF
many,TRBV16,TRBJ1-2,-,CASSQNRDYGYTF
many,TRBV20-1,TRBJ2-1,-,CSAMDPKGPRVSYNEQFF
many,TRBV7-9,TRBJ1-2,-,CASSLPENYGYTF
-,TRBV4-1,TRBJ2-7,-,CASSQSIRGDYEQYF
-,TRBV19,TRBJ1-4,-,CASSARALNEKLFF
-,TRBV28,TRBJ1-6,-,CASSIPRETYNSPLHF
once,TRBV6-1,TRBJ1-2,-,CASSEALLGGYGYTF
many,TRBV7-9,TRBJ1-6,-,CASSLESRISPLHF
many,TRBV19,TRBJ1-2,TRBD1,CASRLGTGIGYTF
many,TRBV5-1,TRBJ1-4,-,CASSDDSGNEKLFF
-,TRBV20-1,TRBJ2-5,TRBD1,CSATGQAEETQYF
many,TRBV20-1,TRBJ1-2,-,CSARDSTRPSGGYTF
many,TRBV20-1,TRBJ1-1,-,CSAPPAGANTEAFF
many,TRBV7-9,TRBJ1-2,-,CASSPRGGNYGYTF
many,TRBV3-2,TRBJ1-5,-,CASSQDRSYSNQPQHF
few,TRBV9,TRBJ2-2,-,CASSVGTPNTGELFF
few,TRBV28,TRBJ2-5,-,CASSSHPWDGEAQYF
many,TRBV3-1,TRBJ2-1,-,CASSLAWNEQFF
-,TRBV28,TRBJ1-5,-,CASLGPGLNQPQHF
-,TRBV18,TRBJ1-2,-,CASSHYRDGGYTF
-,TRBV28,TRBJ1-2,-,CASSPGPIYGYTF
many,TRBV6-1,TRBJ1-5,-,CASSYVQGGQPQHF
many,TRBV29-1,TRBJ2-1,TRBD2,CSVESHGTRFPKQFF
many,TRBV19,TRBJ2-7,TRBD1,CASSQGEYEQYF
few,TRBV4-1,TRBJ1-2,TRBD1,CASSRDRGLDGYTF
many,TRBV9,TRBJ2-7,-,CASSPQGGANSEQYF
many,TRBV7-9,TRBJ2-5,-,CASSSPLRGAQETQYF
many,TRBV20-1,TRBJ2-1,TRBD1,CSATKGQGAYNEQFF
many,TRBV28,TRBJ1-4,TRBD1,CASSLTDRIATNEKLFF
many,TRBV4-1,TRBJ1-2,-,CASSQEGGGVYGYTF
-,TRBV7-9,TRBJ2-1,TRBD2,CASSLVSLSAGGIDEQFF
many,TRBV2,TRBJ1-4,TRBD1,CASSVTGGGEKLFF
many,TRBV2,TRBJ2-3,-,CASSPGTTSADTQYF
-,TRBV2,TRBJ2-2,TRBD1,CASSHRGTNTGELFF
many,TRBV9,TRBJ2-7,TRBD1,CASSVDGTVAYEQYF
few,TRBV18,TRBJ2-7,-,CASSPRRTEAYEQYF
many,TRBV5-4,TRBJ1-5,-,CASSPTGGQPQHF
-,TRBV20-1,TRBJ2-7,-,CSARDVNTFEQYF